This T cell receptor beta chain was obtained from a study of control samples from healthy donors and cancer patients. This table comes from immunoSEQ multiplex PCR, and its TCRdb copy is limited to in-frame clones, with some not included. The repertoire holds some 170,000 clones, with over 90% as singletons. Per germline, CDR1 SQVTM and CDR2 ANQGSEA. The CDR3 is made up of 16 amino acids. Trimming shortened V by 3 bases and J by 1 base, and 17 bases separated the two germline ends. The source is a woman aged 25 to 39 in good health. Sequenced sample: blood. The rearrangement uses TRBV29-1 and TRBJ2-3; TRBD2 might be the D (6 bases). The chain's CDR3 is CSVDGITSSGTDTQYF. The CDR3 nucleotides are TGCAGCGTTGACGGAATTACTAGCTCTGGCACAGATACGCAGTATTTT.